The 7 T cell receptor beta chains below come from one sample, sequenced in a study of T cells expressing NK-cell markers (dated by TCRdb to about 2020). Library construction relied on 5' RACE. The sample was run on an Illumina HiSeq 2000. Based on TCRdb reprocessing of the reads, there is one entry per CDR3 protein sequence, and DNA is missing. The sample's table covers 150,000 or so distinct CDR3 sequences. Of the sample, 30% to 45% falls within the top ten clones. The sample comprised blood T cells: a sorted CD56 or NKG2C T cell subset, CD4+ or CD8+ T cells, or bulk PBMC T cells (not recorded which). All receptors derive from a woman aged 45-60 years in good health. Donor details come from another sample of the same person, matched by shared clones.

The V and J genes are TRBV4-1 and TRBJ1-2; TCRdb gives TRBD1 as the D gene, but with no DNA this cannot be confirmed. There are 15 residues in the CDR3. Germline CDR1 MGHRA, CDR2 YSYEKL. CDR3 sequence reads: CASSQDSGTFFGYTF.

The chain has TRBV12-3 or TRBV12-4 and TRBJ2-5; TCRdb designates TRBD2, a call that cannot be tested without DNA. The CDR3 consists of 16 residues. CDR3 protein: CASSSAGLAGHETQYF.

V gene TRBV28 combines with J gene TRBJ2-1; TCRdb names TRBD2, which stays unverified in the absence of DNA. The V gene's germline CDR1 is MDHEN and CDR2 SYDVKM. This CDR3 is 12 amino acids long. CDR3: CASSLSREEQFF. Drawing the rest from reference TRBV28 and TRBJ2-1, the complete variable domain is DVKVTQSSRYLVKRTGEKVFLECVQDMDHENMFWYRQDPGLGLRLIYFSYDVKMKEKGDIPEGYSVSREKKERFSLILESASTNQTSMYLCASSLSREEQFFGPGTRLTVL.

The chain carries TRBV20-1 and TRBJ2-2; the TCRdb call, TRBD1, lacks DNA for checking. The CDR3 is made up of 16 amino acids. Germline V gene lookup returns CDR1 DFQATT and CDR2 SNEGSKA (reference sequence). The CDR3 protein is CSARPRVRLNTGELFF.

The gene calls are TRBV6-6 and TRBJ1-1; TCRdb's assignment of TRBD1 cannot be checked, as there is no DNA. The CDR3 is made up of 15 amino acids. The germline V gene encodes CDR1 MNHNY and CDR2 SVGAGI (reference sequence). CDR3: CASSYFTGDYTEAFF.

The genes are TRBV5-1 and TRBJ2-3; no DNA is available, so the TRBD2 call from TCRdb remains unchecked. CDR1 and CDR2 from the germline V gene are SGHRS and YFSETQ. The CDR3 has 13 residues. CDR3: CASSPSSHDTQYF.

The V call is TRBV5-1, the J call TRBJ2-3. Germline loops: CDR1 SGHRS, CDR2 YFSETQ. The CDR3 spans 13 residues. The CDR3 reads CASSPMTFDTQYF.